The 18 T cell receptor beta chains listed next were all sequenced from one sample in a study of cytomegalovirus exposure and HLA in healthy donors. Amplification used 60 Vbeta primers and 13 Jbeta primers. Profiled with immunoSEQ multiplex PCR; TCRdb holds only in-frame clones, not every one. This table holds 150,000 or so clones, around 79% found once. Sequenced material: PBMCs. Source of these receptors: a man younger than 45 in good health and CMV-seropositive.

This chain joins TRBV14 and TRBJ2-7; TRBD1 matches at 8 bases. The CDR3 totals 14 residues. V lost 4 bases to trimming and J lost 4 bases; unmatched junction nucleotides: 6. Germline CDR1 reads SGHDN; CDR2 reads FVKESK. Written as DNA, the CDR3 is TGTGCCAGCAGCCCTCGGACAGGGTATTACGAGCAGTACTTC. It specifies CASSPRTGYYEQYF. Using reference TRBV14 and TRBJ2-7 for the parts outside the CDR3, the full variable domain is EAGVTQFPSHSVIEKGQTVTLRCDPISGHDNLYWYRRVMGKEIKFLLHFVKESKQDESGMPNNRFLAERTGGTYSTLKVQPAELEDSGVYFCASSPRTGYYEQYFGPGTRLTVT.

V is TRBV29-1 and J is TRBJ1-2; D is ambiguous. CDR1 and CDR2 (germline): SQVTM, ANQGSEA. V lost 4 bases and J 4 bases, leaving 7 bases between the germline ends. This CDR3 contains 11 residues. CDR3 protein: CSVVESYGYTF. Written as DNA, the CDR3 is TGCAGCGTTGTCGAGAGCTATGGCTACACCTTC.

The chain recombines TRBV5-1 with TRBJ2-7; D is perhaps TRBD1 (6 bases). The CDR3 is 15 amino acids. Trimming removed 4 bases from V and 0 bases from J, with 14 bases in between. The V gene's germline CDR1 is SGHRS and CDR2 YFSETQ. The CDR3 loop is CASSLGTSSSYEQYF. The CDR3, as DNA: TGCGCCAGCAGCCTCGGGACATCGAGCTCCTACGAGCAGTACTTC.

This chain links TRBV30 with TRBJ1-6, with D possibly matching TRBD1 (5 bases). This CDR3 spans 12 amino acids. The V end was cut by 7 bases, the J end by 7 bases, with 11 bases between. Looked up from germline, CDR1 is GTSNPN and CDR2 is SVGIG (reference sequence). CDR3 region: CASGGGNSPLHF. In DNA, the CDR3 is TGTGCCTCGGGCGGGGGAAATTCACCCCTCCACTTT. The full variable domain, its missing parts supplied by reference TRBV30 and TRBJ1-6, is SQTIHQWPATLVQPVGSPLSLECTVEGTSNPNLYWYRQAAGRGLQLLFYSVGIGQISSEVPQNLSASRPQDRQFILSSKKLLLSDSGFYLCASGGGNSPLHFGNGTRLTVT.

Worth noting for this clone: Relative to the germline gene, one junction end is altered; a read error may explain this. The rearrangement joins TRBV7-9 to TRBJ2-1, with 8 bases fitting TRBD2. The CDR3 has 15 amino acids. CDR1 SEHNR and CDR2 FQNEAQ come from the germline V gene (reference sequence). CDR3 sequence reads: CASSLAGISYNEQFF. CDR3 nucleotides: TGTGCCAGCAGCCTAGCGGGCATCTCCTACAATGAGCAGTTCTTC.

The rearrangement uses TRBV4-1 and TRBJ2-5, with TRBD1 matching over 8 bases. The J segment lost 9 bases and the V segment lost 0 bases, leaving 12 bases of the junction unmatched. Germline values: CDR1 MGHRA, CDR2 YSYEKL. The CDR3 is 16 amino acids. CDR3 DNA sequence: TGCGCCAGCAGCCAAGATCCCGGGGAGACAGGGGCGGCCCAGTACTTC. Its translation: CASSQDPGETGAAQYF.

The rearrangement joins TRBV7-2 to TRBJ1-5; D remains ambiguous. The CDR3 is 14 amino acids. Germline-derived CDR1 and CDR2 are SGHTA and FQGNSA. Deletions cut 5 bases from V and 7 bases from J, with 15 bases between. The CDR3 DNA reads as TGTGCCAGCAGCCAAGCGACCCAAACGCAGCCCCAGCATTTT. Its protein is CASSQATQTQPQHF.

The gene calls are TRBV11-3 and TRBJ2-2; a weak D match, TRBD1 (6 bases). This CDR3 is 13 amino acids long. Trimming removed 6 bases at V and 3 bases at J, with 8 bases between. Germline values: CDR1 SGHNT, CDR2 YENEEA. CDR3 region: CASSYRDTGELFF. The CDR3 DNA follows: TGTGCCAGCAGTTACAGGGACACCGGGGAGCTGTTTTTT.

The V call is TRBV30, the J call TRBJ1-1, with TRBD1 as a possible D gene (6 bases). The ends were cut back, 1 base at V and 1 base at J, with 13 bases in the middle. In germline, CDR1 is GTSNPN, CDR2 SVGIG (reference sequence). This CDR3 has 15 amino acids. The CDR3 DNA follows: TGTGCCTGGAGTGAGGGCCAGGGGTGGAACACTGAAGCTTTCTTT. This sequence encodes CAWSEGQGWNTEAFF.

The count of this clone is one. The J gene is TRBJ1-5, the V gene TRBV11-1; maybe TRBD1 (5 bases). CDR1 and CDR2 (germline): SGHAT, FQDESV (reference sequence). CDR3 size: 18 residues. Between the trimmed V and J ends, which lost 5 bases and 4 bases, there was a span of 24 bases. CDR3 DNA: TGTGCCAGCAGCCCTGGAGTTGCTTTAGGGGAAGGAAATCAGCCCCAGCATTTT. Translation: CASSPGVALGEGNQPQHF.

In this sample, this clone turned up a few times. The gene calls are TRBV19 and TRBJ1-2, with TRBD1 as a possible D gene (6 bases). The CDR3 totals 14 residues. Germline CDR1 is LNHDA and CDR2 is SQIVND (reference sequence). Trimming shortened V by 6 bases and J by 0 bases, and 11 bases separated the two germline ends. CDR3 protein: CASSLRTANYGYTF. CDR3 DNA: TGTGCCAGTAGCCTCCGGACAGCTAACTATGGCTACACCTTC.

The chain is built from TRBV10-3 and TRBJ2-3, with 14 bases fitting TRBD2. The trim removed 3 bases at V and 3 bases at J, leaving 2 bases unmatched. This CDR3 contains 16 residues. The germline V gene has CDR1 ENHRY and CDR2 SYGVKD. CDR3 coding DNA: TGTGCCATCAGTGACCGGACTAGCGGGAGGACAGATACGCAGTATTTT. It encodes CAISDRTSGRTDTQYF.

The chain links TRBV10-3 to TRBJ2-7, with 8 bases aligning to TRBD1. With V trimmed by 0 bases and J by 7 bases, 8 bases remained unmatched. Germline assignment: CDR1 ENHRY and CDR2 SYGVKD. CDR3 size: 15 residues. The CDR3 region is CAISESETGTGEQYF. CDR3 nucleotide sequence: TGTGCCATCAGTGAGTCCGAGACAGGGACAGGAGAGCAGTACTTC.

A few counts support this clone. The rearrangement links TRBV4-1 to TRBJ1-2; D is unclear. This CDR3 has 13 amino acids. The ends were cut back, 0 bases at V and 4 bases at J, with 6 bases in the middle. The germline gives CDR1 MGHRA, CDR2 YSYEKL. DNA for the CDR3: TGCGCCAGCAGCCAAGATATTAGCTATGGCTACACCTTC. As protein: CASSQDISYGYTF.

The rearrangement links TRBV28 to TRBJ2-3; 14 bases align to TRBD2. Trimming at V came to 5 bases and at J to 3 bases, leaving 4 bases not matched to a gene. The CDR3 contains 16 residues. CDR1 MDHEN and CDR2 SYDVKM come from the germline V gene. The CDR3 here is CASSLGLAGETDTQYF. The CDR3 DNA reads TGTGCCAGCAGTCTGGGACTAGCGGGAGAAACAGATACGCAGTATTTT.

This sequence joins TRBV27 and TRBJ2-6; TRBD1 matches at 9 bases. The CDR3 runs 17 residues. Germline V gene lookup returns CDR1 MNHEY and CDR2 SMNVEV (reference sequence). Losses at the gene ends were 5 bases for V and 0 bases for J; bases not matched to a gene: 5. The CDR3 sequence is CASSLGQGISGANVLTF. DNA of the CDR3: TGTGCCAGCAGTCTCGGACAGGGGATCTCTGGGGCCAACGTCCTGACTTTC.

This clone is a singleton in its sample. This chain connects TRBV29-1 to TRBJ2-5; TRBD2 matches 10 bases. There are 13 residues in the CDR3. Per germline, CDR1 SQVTM and CDR2 ANQGSEA. J lost 2 bases, V lost 3 bases, and 0 bases had no gene match. The CDR3 bases are TGCAGCGTTGATAGCGGGGGGCAAGAGACCCAGTACTTC. It specifies CSVDSGGQETQYF.

This clone came up a few times. The J gene is TRBJ1-2, the V gene TRBV28; no firm D call. Looked up from germline, CDR1 is MDHEN and CDR2 is SYDVKM. The CDR3 loop spans 12 amino acids. Trimming pared 6 bases from V and 0 bases from J, leaving 5 bases between. CDR3 sequence reads: CASRQANYGYTF. CDR3 sequence (DNA): TGTGCCAGCAGACAAGCTAACTATGGCTACACCTTC.